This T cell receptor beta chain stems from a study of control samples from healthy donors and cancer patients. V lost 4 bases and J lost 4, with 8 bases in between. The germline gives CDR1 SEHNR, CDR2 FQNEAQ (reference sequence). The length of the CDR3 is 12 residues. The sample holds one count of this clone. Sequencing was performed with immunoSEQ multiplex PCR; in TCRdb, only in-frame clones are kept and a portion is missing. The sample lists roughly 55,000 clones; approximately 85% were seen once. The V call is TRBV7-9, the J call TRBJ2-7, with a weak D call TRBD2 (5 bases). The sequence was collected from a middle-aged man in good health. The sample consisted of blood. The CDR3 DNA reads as TGTGCCAGCAGCTACGGAGGTTACGAGCAGTACTTC. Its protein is CASSYGGYEQYF. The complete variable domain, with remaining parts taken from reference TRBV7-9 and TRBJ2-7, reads DTGVSQNPRHKITKRGQNVTFRCDPISEHNRLYWYRQTLGQGPEFLTYFQNEAQLEKSRLLSDRFSAERPKGSFSTLEIQRTEQGDSAMYLCASSYGGYEQYFGPGTRLTVT.